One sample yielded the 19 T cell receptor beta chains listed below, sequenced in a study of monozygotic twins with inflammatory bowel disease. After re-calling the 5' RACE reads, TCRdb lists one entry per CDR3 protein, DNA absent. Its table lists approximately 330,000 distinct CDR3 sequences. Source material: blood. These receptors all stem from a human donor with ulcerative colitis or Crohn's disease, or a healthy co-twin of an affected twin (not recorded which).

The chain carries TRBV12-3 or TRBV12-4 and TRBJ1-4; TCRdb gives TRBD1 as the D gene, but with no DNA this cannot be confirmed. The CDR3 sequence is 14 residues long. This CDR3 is CASSLRQGNEKLFF.

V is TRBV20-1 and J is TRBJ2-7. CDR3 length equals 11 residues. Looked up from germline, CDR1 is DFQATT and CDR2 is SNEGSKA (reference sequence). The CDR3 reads CSALQKYEQYF.

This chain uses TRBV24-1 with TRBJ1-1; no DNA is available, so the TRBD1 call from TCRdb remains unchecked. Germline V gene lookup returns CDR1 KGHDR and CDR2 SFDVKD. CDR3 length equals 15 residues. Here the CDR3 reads CATRETGLINTEAFF.

CDR3 region: CAISEPPGQGAGYTF. The gene calls are TRBV10-3 and TRBJ1-2; TCRdb outputs TRBD1, but without DNA this stays unchecked. The germline CDR1 and CDR2 sequences are ENHRY and SYGVKD. This CDR3 is built from 15 residues.

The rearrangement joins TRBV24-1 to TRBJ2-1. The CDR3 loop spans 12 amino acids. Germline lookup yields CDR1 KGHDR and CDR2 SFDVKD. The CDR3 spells CATSGLPKEQFF.

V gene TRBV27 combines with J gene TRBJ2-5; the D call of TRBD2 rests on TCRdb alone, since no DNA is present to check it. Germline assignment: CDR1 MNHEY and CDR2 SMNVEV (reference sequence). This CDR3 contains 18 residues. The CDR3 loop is CASSPRTSGRGREETQYF.

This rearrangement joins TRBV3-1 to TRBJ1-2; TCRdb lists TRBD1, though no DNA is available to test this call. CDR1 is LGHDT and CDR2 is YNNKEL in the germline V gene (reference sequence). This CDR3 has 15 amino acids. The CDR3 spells CASSQGKGSSSVYTF.

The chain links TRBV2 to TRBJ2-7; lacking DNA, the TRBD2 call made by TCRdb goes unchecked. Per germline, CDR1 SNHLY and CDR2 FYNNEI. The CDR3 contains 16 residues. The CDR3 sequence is CASSEGGGVTSYEQYF.

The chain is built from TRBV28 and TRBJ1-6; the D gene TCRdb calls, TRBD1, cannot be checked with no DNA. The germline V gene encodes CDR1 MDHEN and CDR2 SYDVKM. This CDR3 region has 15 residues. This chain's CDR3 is CASSPSNGGNSPLHF.

The CDR3 reads CASSVALGTQYF. V is TRBV28 and J is TRBJ2-5. The length of the CDR3 is 12 residues. CDR1 MDHEN and CDR2 SYDVKM come from the germline V gene.

This CDR3 reads CASSTFQGDYGYTF. This sequence joins TRBV5-5 and TRBJ1-2; TCRdb indicates TRBD1, and absent DNA this call remains unverified. Germline assignment: CDR1 SGHKS and CDR2 YYEKEE (reference sequence). The CDR3 extends over 14 amino acids.

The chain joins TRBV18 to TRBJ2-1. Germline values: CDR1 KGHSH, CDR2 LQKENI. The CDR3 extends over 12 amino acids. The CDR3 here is CASSQNINEQFF.

The CDR3 region is CASGPGQGMTGELFF. This chain joins TRBV7-2 and TRBJ2-2; with no DNA, the TCRdb D assignment of TRBD1 cannot be verified. Germline V gives CDR1 SGHTA, CDR2 FQGNSA. The CDR3 length is 15 residues.

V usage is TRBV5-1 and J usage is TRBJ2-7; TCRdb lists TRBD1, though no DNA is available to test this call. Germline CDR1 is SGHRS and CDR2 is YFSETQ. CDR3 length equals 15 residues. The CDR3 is CASSKGTGGTYEQYF.

This chain's CDR3 is CASSQSGGNIQYF. This chain links TRBV11-2 with TRBJ2-4; the TRBD1 assignment by TCRdb is unverifiable without DNA. The CDR3 runs to 13 residues. In germline, CDR1 is SGHAT, CDR2 FQNNGV.

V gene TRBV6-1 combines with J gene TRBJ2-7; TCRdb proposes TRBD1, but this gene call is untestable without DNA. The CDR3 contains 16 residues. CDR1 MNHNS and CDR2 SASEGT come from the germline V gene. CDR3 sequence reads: CASRRRPDSGGHREYF.

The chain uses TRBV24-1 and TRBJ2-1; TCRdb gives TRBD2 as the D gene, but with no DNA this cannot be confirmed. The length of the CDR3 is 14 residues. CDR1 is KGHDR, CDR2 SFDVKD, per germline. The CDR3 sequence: CATSDRGLSGVKFF.

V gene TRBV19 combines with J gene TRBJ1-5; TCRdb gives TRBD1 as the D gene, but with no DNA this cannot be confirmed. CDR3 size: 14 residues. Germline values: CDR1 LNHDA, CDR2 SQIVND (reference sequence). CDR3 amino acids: CASRIRGGNQPQHF.

The CDR3 sequence is CASSPQRINQPQHF. The V and J genes are TRBV18 and TRBJ1-5. Germline V gene sequence: CDR1 KGHSH, CDR2 LQKENI. The CDR3 covers 14 residues.